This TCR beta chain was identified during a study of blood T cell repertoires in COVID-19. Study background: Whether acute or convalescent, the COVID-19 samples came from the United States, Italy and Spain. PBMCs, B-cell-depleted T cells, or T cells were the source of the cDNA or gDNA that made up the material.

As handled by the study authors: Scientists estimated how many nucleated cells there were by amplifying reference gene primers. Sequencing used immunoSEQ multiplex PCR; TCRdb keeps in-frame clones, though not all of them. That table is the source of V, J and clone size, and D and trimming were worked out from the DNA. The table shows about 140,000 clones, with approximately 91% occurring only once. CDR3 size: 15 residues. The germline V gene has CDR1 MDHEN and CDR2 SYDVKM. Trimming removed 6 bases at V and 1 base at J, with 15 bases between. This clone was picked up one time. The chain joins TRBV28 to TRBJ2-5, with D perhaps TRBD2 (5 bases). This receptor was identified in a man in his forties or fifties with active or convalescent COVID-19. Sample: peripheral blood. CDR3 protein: CASSPLPSTQETQYF. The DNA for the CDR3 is TGTGCCAGCAGCCCCCTCCCTAGCACCCAAGAGACCCAGTACTTC. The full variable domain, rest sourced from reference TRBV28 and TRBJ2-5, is DVKVTQSSRYLVKRTGEKVFLECVQDMDHENMFWYRQDPGLGLRLIYFSYDVKMKEKGDIPEGYSVSREKKERFSLILESASTNQTSMYLCASSPLPSTQETQYFGPGTRLLVL.